This TCR beta chain stems from a study of patients and donors after allogeneic stem cell transplantation. This clonotype was picked up a small number of times. From germline, CDR1 is MGHDK and CDR2 SYGVNS. The CDR3 extends over 15 amino acids. V lost 1 base and J lost 4, with 13 bases in between. One entry per CDR3 protein results from TCRdb running MiXCR on the RT-PCR reads. The table shows 900,000 to 1,000,000 distinct CDR3 sequences, with approximately 18% occurring only once. The chain recombines TRBV25-1 with TRBJ1-1; D unresolved. Sequencing input: blood, either unsorted or a sorted T cell fraction (not recorded which). The receptor was isolated from a human donor who was either an allogeneic HSCT recipient or a stem cell or donor lymphocyte infusion donor (not recorded which). It is not recorded whose cells these are; they may come from a transplant donor. The CDR3 sequence: CASSELIGPGTEAFF. The DNA of the CDR3 is TGTGCCAGCAGTGAATTGATAGGGCCGGGCACTGAAGCTTTCTTT.